The 17 T cell receptor beta chains below come from one sample, sequenced in a study of radiation and T cells in renal cell carcinoma. Described treatment: 15 Gy SBRT to primary tumor, nephrectomy 4 weeks later. Only in-frame clones appear in the TCRdb table, and some are missing; sequencing was by immunoSEQ multiplex PCR. The repertoire has some 20,000 clones, more than 40% of them found once; the top ten carry roughly 16%. Source: tumor tissue, taken from a patient whose treatment included radiotherapy and nephrectomy. Receptors were obtained from a woman between 45 and 65 years old with renal cell carcinoma.

The V and J genes are TRBV5-1 and TRBJ2-7, with 7 bases identical to TRBD2. CDR3 length equals 17 residues. The V segment lost 3 bases and the J segment 1 base; nucleotides outside the gene matches: 13. Per the germline V gene, CDR1 is SGHRS and CDR2 is YFSETQ. The CDR3 loop is CASSSHGGGARSYEQYF. CDR3 nucleotides: TGCGCCAGCAGCTCCCATGGGGGGGGAGCGCGATCCTACGAGCAGTACTTC.

This clone was detected a few times. This chain links TRBV7-6 with TRBJ1-4; possible D gene TRBD1, 5 bases. CDR1 and CDR2 (germline): SGHVS, FNYEAQ. The V end lost 6 bases, the J end lost 8 bases, and 13 bases lay between the germline ends. The CDR3 consists of 13 residues. In DNA, the CDR3 is TGTGCCAGCAGTTCAGGGTATGAAGAAAAACTGTTTTTT. Residues: CASSSGYEEKLFF.

The chain is built from TRBV4-3 and TRBJ1-2; D might be TRBD1 (6 bases). Germline values: CDR1 LGHNA, CDR2 YSLEER. The CDR3 totals 15 residues. The V end was cut by 4 bases, the J end by 6 bases, with 18 bases between. The CDR3 sequence: CASSRAETGTHGYTF. The CDR3 coding sequence is TGCGCCAGCAGCCGCGCCGAGACAGGCACCCATGGCTACACCTTC.

This chain connects TRBV4-3 to TRBJ1-2; TRBD1 matches 8 bases. There are 15 residues in the CDR3. The V segment lost 8 bases and the J segment 9 bases; nucleotides outside the gene matches: 17. Germline V gene lookup returns CDR1 LGHNA and CDR2 YSLEER. The chain's CDR3 is CASPTRYRGEVSYTF. CDR3 DNA sequence: TGCGCCAGCCCCACCCGATACAGGGGGGAGGTGAGCTACACCTTC.

This clone was seen a few times. The chain is built from TRBV11-1 and TRBJ2-7; 7 positions match TRBD1. V dropped 6 bases and J dropped 3; count of bases not matched to a gene: 5. CDR3 size: 13 residues. The germline gives CDR1 SGHAT, CDR2 FQDESV (reference sequence). CDR3: CASSWGQNYEQYF. The CDR3 nucleotides are TGTGCCAGCAGTTGGGGACAGAACTACGAGCAGTACTTC.

The chain's CDR3 is CASSIHTGSYEQYF. The DNA of the CDR3 is TGTGCCAGTAGTATTCACACAGGGTCCTACGAGCAGTACTTC. The chain recombines TRBV19 with TRBJ2-7; D may be TRBD1 (6 bases). The CDR3 is 14 amino acids. Between the trimmed V and J ends, which lost 3 bases and 1 base, there was a span of 10 bases. Germline V gives CDR1 LNHDA, CDR2 SQIVND (reference sequence).

A note on this clone: The sample has other DNA sequences that encode this CDR3 too. The rearrangement joins TRBV7-9 to TRBJ2-7; perhaps TRBD1 as D (5 bases). Trimming shortened V by 3 bases and J by 3 bases, and 9 bases separated the two germline ends. The CDR3 length is 13 residues. CDR1 and CDR2 from the germline V gene are SEHNR and FQNEAQ (reference sequence). The CDR3: CASSFLQGYEQYF. The DNA of the CDR3 is TGTGCCAGCAGCTTTCTTCAGGGCTACGAGCAGTACTTC.

The gene calls are TRBV7-9 and TRBJ2-7, with D maybe TRBD2 (6 bases). From germline, CDR1 is SEHNR and CDR2 FQNEAQ (reference sequence). The V end lost 5 bases, the J end lost 5 bases, and 10 bases lay between the germline ends. This CDR3 region has 12 residues. The CDR3 nucleotides are TGTGCCAGCAGCAGGGGCGGGGACGAGCAGTACTTC. Translating gives CASSRGGDEQYF.

The J gene is TRBJ1-5, the V gene TRBV7-9, with no clear D. The CDR3 sequence is 13 residues long. The germline CDR1 and CDR2 sequences are SEHNR and FQNEAQ (reference sequence). Deletions cut 3 bases from V and 5 bases from J, with 8 bases between. The CDR3 bases are TGTGCCAGCAGCTTTTCGGTGGATCAGCCCCAGCATTTT. It yields the protein CASSFSVDQPQHF.

This clone was counted at least ten times. V is TRBV18 and J is TRBJ1-1; D is unresolved. This CDR3 comprises 13 residues. The germline V gene encodes CDR1 KGHSH and CDR2 LQKENI. The V gene lost 1 base and the J gene lost 4 bases, with 7 bases spanning the gap. DNA of the CDR3: TGTGCCAGCTCACCACGGCCGGGCACTGAAGCTTTCTTT. Translated: CASSPRPGTEAFF.

The genes are TRBV6-5 and TRBJ2-1; D might be TRBD1 or TRBD2, each matching 5 bases. V was pared by 8 bases and J by 9 bases, with 14 bases between. The CDR3 runs to 12 residues. Looked up from germline, CDR1 is MNHEY and CDR2 is SVGAGI. The CDR3 region is CASRDGAGEQFF. CDR3 nucleotides: TGTGCCAGCCGGGACGGGGCCGGTGAGCAGTTCTTC.

The chain joins TRBV7-2 to TRBJ2-7, with 7 nucleotides matching TRBD1. Per the germline V gene, CDR1 is SGHTA and CDR2 is FQGNSA. With 0 bases clipped from V and 3 bases from J, the junction kept 5 bases outside the gene matches. The CDR3 runs to 15 residues. CDR3 region: CASSLAEGGFYEQYF. CDR3 in DNA: TGTGCCAGCAGCTTAGCGGAAGGGGGCTTCTACGAGCAGTACTTC.

The chain has TRBV27 and TRBJ1-5; no firm D call. CDR3 length: 12 amino acids. Germline V gives CDR1 MNHEY, CDR2 SMNVEV (reference sequence). V was trimmed by 4 bases and J by 5 bases, leaving 6 bases between them. The CDR3 loop is CASSYSHQPQHF. CDR3 bases: TGTGCCAGCAGTTACTCCCATCAGCCCCAGCATTTT.

The rearrangement links TRBV5-1 to TRBJ2-7; D might be TRBD1 or TRBD2, each matching 5 bases. Trimming shortened V by 4 bases and J by 4 bases, and 18 bases separated the two germline ends. Germline CDR1 is SGHRS and CDR2 is YFSETQ. The CDR3 loop spans 15 amino acids. CDR3 sequence: CASSQDRRGPYEQYF. CDR3 coding DNA: TGCGCCAGCAGCCAAGATCGACGGGGCCCGTACGAGCAGTACTTC.

This clone has only a few counts. The genes are TRBV10-3 and TRBJ1-1; D possibly corresponds to TRBD1 (6 bases). The germline V and J ends were trimmed by 0 bases and 6 bases, with 14 bases remaining between them. Germline CDR1 is ENHRY and CDR2 is SYGVKD. CDR3 length equals 15 residues. DNA for the CDR3: TGTGCCATCAGTGAGTCGGGGACACCCAAGGCTGAAGCTTTCTTT. Its translation: CAISESGTPKAEAFF.

J is TRBJ2-7 and V is TRBV4-2; tentatively, D is TRBD2 (5 bases). CDR3 size: 14 residues. Germline V gene sequence: CDR1 LGHNA, CDR2 YNFKEQ. Deletions cut 0 bases from V and 0 bases from J, with 6 bases between. The CDR3 nucleotides read TGTGCCAGCAGCCAAGAAACTAGCTCCTACGAGCAGTACTTC. It specifies CASSQETSSYEQYF.

This clone was observed a few times. This chain uses TRBV29-1 with TRBJ2-4; 12 bases are a match to TRBD2. Germline V gene sequence: CDR1 SQVTM, CDR2 ANQGSEA. The CDR3 runs 16 residues. Losses at the gene ends were 3 bases for V and 7 bases for J; bases not matched to a gene: 10. CDR3 loop: CSVEISSGGVNNIQYF. CDR3 DNA: TGCAGCGTTGAGATATCTAGCGGGGGGGTTAATAACATTCAGTACTTC.